The entry that follows covers one T cell receptor (beta chain) sequence. V was pared by 1 base and J by 0 bases, with 7 bases between. The CDR3 runs to 15 residues. Germline V CDR1 and CDR2: SGHRS, YFSETQ. The data belong to a study of CD8 T cells in Susac syndrome. Overall study: Patients with Susac syndrome had blood drawn and were at that point therapy-naive, on corticosteroids, or on intravenous immunoglobulin alone.

TEMRA cells were enriched by FACS, and CD4+ and CD8+ T cells were negatively isolated. The RNA, roughly 0.45 to 1 ug, was put through reverse transcription using random hexamers. Across 54 Vbeta and 13 Jbeta, immunoSEQ multiplex PCR amplified TCR beta CDR3. TCRdb passed the immunoSEQ multiplex PCR reads through MiXCR, listing each CDR3 protein once. The profile covers more than 200,000 distinct CDR3 sequences, with about 94% appearing a single time and 0.15% to 0.2% taken by the ten largest. The TCR originated in a human donor with Susac syndrome. Sample: CD4+ T cells from PBMCs. This sequence joins TRBV5-1 and TRBJ1-4, with D perhaps TRBD1 (5 bases). DNA for the CDR3: TGCGCCAGCAGCTTGTTACAGGCAACTAATGAAAAACTGTTTTTT. Its protein product is CASSLLQATNEKLFF.